This T cell receptor (beta chain) was documented in a study of PD-1 blockade in mismatch repair-deficient tumors. J lost 1 base, V lost 3 bases, and 1 base had no gene match. The CDR3 runs 14 residues. CDR1 and CDR2 from the germline V gene are WNHNN and SYGVQD (reference sequence). Clones were sequenced by immunoSEQ multiplex PCR, and TCRdb holds only the in-frame ones, with some missing. This sample has 100,000 or so clones, with 82% found just once. This receptor was taken from an adult with mismatch repair-deficient cancer. This chain connects TRBV10-1 to TRBJ2-5; 8 nucleotides align to TRBD2. The sequences come from peripheral blood, collected approximately 36 weeks after starting pembrolizumab. CDR3 DNA sequence: TGCGCCAGCAGTGAAAGCGGGGGCCAAGAGACCCAGTACTTC. Amino acid sequence: CASSESGGQETQYF.